The 6 T cell receptor beta chains listed next were all sequenced from one sample in a study of blood T cell repertoires in COVID-19. TCRdb keeps only in-frame clones here, not all; method: immunoSEQ multiplex PCR. The sample holds over 70,000 clones, 77% seen once. The material sequenced was peripheral blood. Receptor source: a woman of 80 years or more with acute or convalescent COVID-19.

Only one count was recorded for this clone. The V gene is TRBV19, the J gene TRBJ2-1, with D perhaps matching TRBD2 (7 bases). This CDR3 is 15 amino acids long. Germline V gene data show CDR1 as LNHDA and CDR2 as SQIVND (reference sequence). V was shortened by 3 bases and J by 6 bases, with 15 bases between the two germline ends. CDR3: CASSIDSGGSNEQFF. The CDR3 bases are TGTGCCAGTAGTATTGACTCGGGGGGCTCCAATGAGCAGTTCTTC.

The CDR3 loop is CASRGQESAGNTIYF. The CDR3 DNA reads as TGTGCCAGCAGGGGACAGGAGAGTGCTGGAAACACCATATATTTT. V is TRBV7-9 and J is TRBJ1-3; TRBD1 agrees at 8 bases. Germline trimming cut 6 bases from V and 2 bases from J; bases unmatched to any gene: 6. The CDR3 extends over 15 amino acids. Germline loops: CDR1 SEHNR, CDR2 FQNEAQ (reference sequence).

This chain uses TRBV19 with TRBJ1-5; tentatively, D is TRBD1 (5 bases). The CDR3 has 15 amino acids. The V gene lost 3 bases and the J gene lost 9 bases, with 18 bases spanning the gap. The germline V gene has CDR1 LNHDA and CDR2 SQIVND (reference sequence). The CDR3 DNA reads as TGTGCCAGTAGTATGGGGGAGGCCAGTCGGCGGCCCCAGCATTTT. Encoded protein: CASSMGEASRRPQHF.

The V call is TRBV18, the J call TRBJ1-2; D might be TRBD1 (5 bases). The V end was cut by 4 bases, the J end by 2 bases, with 8 bases between. This CDR3 spans 13 amino acids. CDR1 and CDR2 from the germline V gene are KGHSH and LQKENI. The CDR3 loop reads CASSQDKNYGYTF. The CDR3 DNA reads as TGTGCCAGCTCACAGGACAAGAACTATGGCTACACCTTC.

This chain connects TRBV5-1 to TRBJ2-5; tentative D call: TRBD1 (6 bases). Trimming removed 5 bases from V and 2 bases from J, with 13 bases in between. The CDR3 extends over 14 amino acids. Germline values: CDR1 SGHRS, CDR2 YFSETQ. CDR3 residues: CASRQGRGQETQYF. The CDR3 DNA reads as TGCGCCAGCAGACAAGGAAGGGGGCAAGAGACCCAGTACTTC. The full variable domain, completed using reference TRBV5-1 and TRBJ2-5, is KAGVTQTPRYLIKTRGQQVTLSCSPISGHRSVSWYQQTPGQGLQFLFEYFSETQRNKGNFPGRFSGRQFSNSRSEMNVSTLELGDSALYLCASRQGRGQETQYFGPGTRLLVL.

CDR3 sequence: CASSSGESGYTF. The CDR3 DNA reads TGTGCCAGCAGCTCAGGGGAGTCTGGCTACACCTTC. The V gene is TRBV7-8, the J gene TRBJ1-2; D is possibly TRBD1 (6 bases). V was shortened by 4 bases and J by 7 bases, with 10 bases between the two germline ends. Germline assignment: CDR1 SGHVS and CDR2 FQNEAQ. The CDR3 length is 12 residues. Combining the CDR3 with reference TRBV7-8 and TRBJ1-2 gives the whole variable domain GAGVSQSPRYKVAKRGQDVALRCDPISGHVSLFWYQQALGQGPEFLTYFQNEAQLDKSGLPSDRFFAERPEGSVSTLKIQRTQQEDSAVYLCASSSGESGYTFGSGTRLTVV.